The source of this T cell receptor (beta chain) is a study of T cells in Graves' hyperthyroidism and ophthalmopathy. Regions amplified from RNA transcripts were the TCR beta CDR3 regions. TCR CDR3 underwent first-round RT-PCR with the HTBI primer set. TCRdb used MiXCR to reprocess the multiplex PCR reads, holding one entry per CDR3 protein. The sample holds some 360,000 distinct CDR3 sequences, more than 11% seen once. Each patient was aged 18 to 65 and had newly diagnosed hyperthyroidism of under 2 months' duration. Lactation, pregnancy, other autoimmune disease or uncontrolled infection excluded patients. PBMCs came from 8.5 to 10 ml fresh peripheral blood. A remark on this clonotype: An end of the junction does not agree with germline; a read error may underlie this.

The TCR was taken from a woman aged 55-70 years with Graves' hyperthyroidism. Sequenced sample: blood.

The CDR3 sequence is CASSDLAGAHF. Here the CDR3 DNA reads TGTGCCAGCAGTGACTTAGCGGGCGCGCACTTC. V gene TRBV6-1 combines with J gene TRBJ2-5, with TRBD2 matching over 7 bases. This CDR3 has 11 residues. Germline V lookup: CDR1 MNHNS, CDR2 SASEGT.